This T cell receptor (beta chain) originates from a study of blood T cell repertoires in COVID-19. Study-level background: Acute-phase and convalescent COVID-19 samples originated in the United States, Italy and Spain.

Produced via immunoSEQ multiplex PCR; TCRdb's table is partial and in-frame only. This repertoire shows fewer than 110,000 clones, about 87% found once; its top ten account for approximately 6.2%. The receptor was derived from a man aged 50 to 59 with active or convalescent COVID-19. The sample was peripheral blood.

The CDR3 region has the DNA TGTGCCAGCGGACGGACGGCCACGGGGGGAGGCTACACCTTC. This translates into CASGRTATGGGYTF. This chain connects TRBV6-5 to TRBJ1-2; tentatively, D is TRBD1 (5 bases). This CDR3 comprises 14 residues. V gave up 8 bases and J gave up 8 bases, with 21 bases separating them. Germline V gene lookup returns CDR1 MNHEY and CDR2 SVGAGI.